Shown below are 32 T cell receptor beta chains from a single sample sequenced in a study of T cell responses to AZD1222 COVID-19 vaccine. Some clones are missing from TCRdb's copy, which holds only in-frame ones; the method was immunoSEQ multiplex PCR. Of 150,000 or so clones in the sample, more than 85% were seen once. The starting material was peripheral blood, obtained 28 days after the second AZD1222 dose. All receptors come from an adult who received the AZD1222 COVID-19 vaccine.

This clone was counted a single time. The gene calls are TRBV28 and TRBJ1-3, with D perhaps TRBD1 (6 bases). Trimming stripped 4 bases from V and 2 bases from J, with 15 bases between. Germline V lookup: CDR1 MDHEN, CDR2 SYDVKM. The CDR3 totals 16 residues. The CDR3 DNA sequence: TGTGCCAGCAGTTCTCTACAGGGAAGGGCTGGAAACACCATATATTTT. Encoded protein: CASSSLQGRAGNTIYF.

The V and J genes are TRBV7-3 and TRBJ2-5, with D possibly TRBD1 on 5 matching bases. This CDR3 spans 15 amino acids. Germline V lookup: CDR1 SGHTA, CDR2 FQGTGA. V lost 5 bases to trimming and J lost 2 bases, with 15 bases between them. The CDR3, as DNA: TGTGCCAGCAGCCCAGGGCCCAGGGCTCAAGAGACCCAGTACTTC. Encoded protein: CASSPGPRAQETQYF.

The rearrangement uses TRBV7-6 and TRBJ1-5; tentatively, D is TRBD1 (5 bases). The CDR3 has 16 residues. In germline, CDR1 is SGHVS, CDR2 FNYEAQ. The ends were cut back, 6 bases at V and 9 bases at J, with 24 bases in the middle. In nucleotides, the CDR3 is TGTGCCAGCAGTCCCCTTACACCGGGACCATTGGTGCCCCAGCATTTT. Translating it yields CASSPLTPGPLVPQHF.

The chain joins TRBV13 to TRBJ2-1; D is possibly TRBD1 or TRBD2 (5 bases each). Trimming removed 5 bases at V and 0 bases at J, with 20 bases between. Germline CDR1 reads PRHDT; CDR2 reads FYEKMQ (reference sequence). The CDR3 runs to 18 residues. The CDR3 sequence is CASSTRDPGSTSYNEQFF. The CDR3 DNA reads TGTGCCAGCAGCACCCGGGACCCTGGATCGACCTCCTACAATGAGCAGTTCTTC.

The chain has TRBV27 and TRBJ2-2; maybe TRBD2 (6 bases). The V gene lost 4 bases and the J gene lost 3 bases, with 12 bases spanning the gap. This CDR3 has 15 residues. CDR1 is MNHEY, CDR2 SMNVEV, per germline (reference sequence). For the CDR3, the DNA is TGTGCCAGCAGTTGGGGACTTAGCGACACCGGGGAGCTGTTTTTT. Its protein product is CASSWGLSDTGELFF.

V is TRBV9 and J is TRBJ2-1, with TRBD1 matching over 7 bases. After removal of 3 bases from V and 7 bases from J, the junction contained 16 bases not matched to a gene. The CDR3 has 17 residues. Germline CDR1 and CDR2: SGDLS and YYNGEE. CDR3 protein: CASSDRGTAGVLNEQFF. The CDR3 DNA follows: TGTGCCAGCAGCGACCGAGGGACAGCAGGCGTCTTGAATGAGCAGTTCTTC.

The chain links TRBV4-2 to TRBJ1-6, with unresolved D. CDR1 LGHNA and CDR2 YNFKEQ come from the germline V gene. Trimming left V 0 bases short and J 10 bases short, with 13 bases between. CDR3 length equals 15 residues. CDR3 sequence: CASSQDPPRWSPLHF. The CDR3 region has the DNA TGTGCCAGCAGCCAAGACCCTCCCAGGTGGTCACCCCTCCACTTT.

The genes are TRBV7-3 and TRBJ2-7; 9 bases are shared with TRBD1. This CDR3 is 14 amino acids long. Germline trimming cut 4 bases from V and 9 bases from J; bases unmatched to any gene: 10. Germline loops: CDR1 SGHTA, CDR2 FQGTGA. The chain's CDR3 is CASSSTGGRFGQYF. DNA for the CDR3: TGTGCCAGCAGCTCGACAGGGGGTCGTTTCGGGCAGTACTTC.

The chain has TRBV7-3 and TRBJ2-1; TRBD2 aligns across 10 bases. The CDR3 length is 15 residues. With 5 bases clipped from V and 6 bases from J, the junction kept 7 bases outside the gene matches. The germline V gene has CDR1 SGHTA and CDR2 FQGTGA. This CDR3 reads CASSPRASGSNEQFF. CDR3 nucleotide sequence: TGTGCCAGCAGCCCCCGGGCTAGCGGGAGCAATGAGCAGTTCTTC. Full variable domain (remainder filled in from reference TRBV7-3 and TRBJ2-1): GAGVSQTPSNKVTEKGKYVELRCDPISGHTALYWYRQSLGQGPEFLIYFQGTGAADDSGLPNDRFFAVRPEGSVSTLKIQRTERGDSAVYLCASSPRASGSNEQFFGPGTRLTVL.

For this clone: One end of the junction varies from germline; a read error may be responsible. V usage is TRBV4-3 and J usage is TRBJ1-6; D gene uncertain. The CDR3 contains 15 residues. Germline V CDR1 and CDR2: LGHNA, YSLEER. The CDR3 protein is CASRQDRNVNSPLHF. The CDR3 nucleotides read TGCGCCAGCAGACAAGATAGGAACGTCAATTCACCCCTCCACTTT.

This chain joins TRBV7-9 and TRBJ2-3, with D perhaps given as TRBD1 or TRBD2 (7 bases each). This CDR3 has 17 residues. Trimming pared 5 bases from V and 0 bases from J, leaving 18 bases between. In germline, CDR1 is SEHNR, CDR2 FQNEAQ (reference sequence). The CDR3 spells CASSPPTGRGSTDTQYF. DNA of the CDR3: TGTGCCAGCAGCCCGCCGACAGGGAGGGGGAGCACAGATACGCAGTATTTT.

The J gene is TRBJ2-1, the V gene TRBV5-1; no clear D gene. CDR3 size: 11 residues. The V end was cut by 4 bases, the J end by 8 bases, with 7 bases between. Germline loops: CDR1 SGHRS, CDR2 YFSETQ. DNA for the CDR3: TGCGCCAGCAGCCGCCGGGATGAGCAGTTCTTC. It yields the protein CASSRRDEQFF.

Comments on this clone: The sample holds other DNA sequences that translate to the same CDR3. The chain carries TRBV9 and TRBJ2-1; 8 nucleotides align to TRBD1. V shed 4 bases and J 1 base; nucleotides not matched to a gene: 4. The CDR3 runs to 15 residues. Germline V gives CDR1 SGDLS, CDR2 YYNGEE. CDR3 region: CASSPRDRSYNEQFF. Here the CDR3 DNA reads TGTGCCAGCAGCCCAAGGGACAGGTCCTACAATGAGCAGTTCTTC.

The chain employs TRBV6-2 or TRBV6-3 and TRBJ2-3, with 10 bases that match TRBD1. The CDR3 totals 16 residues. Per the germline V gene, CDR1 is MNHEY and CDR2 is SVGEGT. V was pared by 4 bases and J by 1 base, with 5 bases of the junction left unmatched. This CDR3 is CASSWDRGPGTDTQYF. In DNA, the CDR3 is TGTGCCAGCAGTTGGGACAGGGGTCCGGGCACAGATACGCAGTATTTT.

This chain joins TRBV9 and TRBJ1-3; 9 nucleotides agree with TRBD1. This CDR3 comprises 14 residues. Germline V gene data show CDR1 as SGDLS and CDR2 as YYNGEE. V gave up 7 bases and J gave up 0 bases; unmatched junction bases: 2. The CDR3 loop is CASEQGASGNTIYF. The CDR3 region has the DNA TGTGCCAGCGAACAGGGGGCCTCTGGAAACACCATATATTTT.

The CDR3 bases are TGCGCCAGCAGCTTGGAGACTAGCGGGAGTTTCAATGAGCAGTTCTTC. Residues: CASSLETSGSFNEQFF. J is TRBJ2-1 and V is TRBV5-1; 12 bases map to TRBD2. Trimming took 0 bases from V and 6 from J; bases not matched to a gene: 4. CDR3 length equals 16 residues. Germline V gene lookup returns CDR1 SGHRS and CDR2 YFSETQ.

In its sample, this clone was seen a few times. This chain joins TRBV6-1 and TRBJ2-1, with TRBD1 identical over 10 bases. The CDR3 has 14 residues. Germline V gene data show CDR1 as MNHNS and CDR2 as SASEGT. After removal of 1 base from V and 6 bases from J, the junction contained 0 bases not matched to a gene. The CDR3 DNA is TGTGCCAGCAGTGAAGGGACAGGGGGCAATGAGCAGTTCTTC. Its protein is CASSEGTGGNEQFF.

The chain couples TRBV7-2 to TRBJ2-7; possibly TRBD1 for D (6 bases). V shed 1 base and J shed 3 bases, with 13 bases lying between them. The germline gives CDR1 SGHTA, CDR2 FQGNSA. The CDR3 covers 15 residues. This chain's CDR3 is CASSLGTDPLYEQYF. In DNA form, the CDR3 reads TGTGCCAGCAGCTTAGGGACAGACCCCCTCTACGAGCAGTACTTC.

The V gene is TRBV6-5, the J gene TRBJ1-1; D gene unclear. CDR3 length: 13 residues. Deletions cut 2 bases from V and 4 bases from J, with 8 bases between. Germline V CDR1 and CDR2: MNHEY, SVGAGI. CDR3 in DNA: TGTGCCAGCAGTTACAGCTTGGGCACTGAAGCTTTCTTT. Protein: CASSYSLGTEAFF.

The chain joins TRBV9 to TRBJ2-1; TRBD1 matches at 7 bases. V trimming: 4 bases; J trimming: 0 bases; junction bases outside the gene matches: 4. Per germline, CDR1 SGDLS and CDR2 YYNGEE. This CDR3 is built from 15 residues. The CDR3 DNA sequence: TGTGCCAGCAGCCCCCGGGACAGCTCCTACAATGAGCAGTTCTTC. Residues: CASSPRDSSYNEQFF. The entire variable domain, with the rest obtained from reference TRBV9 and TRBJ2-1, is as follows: DSGVTQTPKHLITATGQRVTLRCSPRSGDLSVYWYQQSLDQGLQFLIQYYNGEERAKGNILERFSAQQFPDLHSELNLSSLELGDSALYFCASSPRDSSYNEQFFGPGTRLTVL.

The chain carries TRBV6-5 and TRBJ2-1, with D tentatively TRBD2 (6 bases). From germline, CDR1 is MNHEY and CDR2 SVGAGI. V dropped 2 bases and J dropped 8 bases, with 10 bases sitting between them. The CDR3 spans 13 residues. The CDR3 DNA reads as TGTGCCAGCAGTTACAGGAGGGTCCATGAGCAGTTCTTC. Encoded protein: CASSYRRVHEQFF.

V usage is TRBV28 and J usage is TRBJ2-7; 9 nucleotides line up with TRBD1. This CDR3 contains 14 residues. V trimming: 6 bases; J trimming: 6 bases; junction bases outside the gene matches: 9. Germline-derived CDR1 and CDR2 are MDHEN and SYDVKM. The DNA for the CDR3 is TGTGCCAGCAGCTTGGACAGGGGTGGGCTCGAGCAGTACTTC. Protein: CASSLDRGGLEQYF.

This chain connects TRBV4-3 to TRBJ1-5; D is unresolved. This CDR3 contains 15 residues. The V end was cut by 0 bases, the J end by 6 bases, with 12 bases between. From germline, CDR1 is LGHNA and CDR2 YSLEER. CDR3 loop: CASSQDLGTAQPQHF. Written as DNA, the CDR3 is TGCGCCAGCAGCCAAGATCTAGGTACTGCTCAGCCCCAGCATTTT.

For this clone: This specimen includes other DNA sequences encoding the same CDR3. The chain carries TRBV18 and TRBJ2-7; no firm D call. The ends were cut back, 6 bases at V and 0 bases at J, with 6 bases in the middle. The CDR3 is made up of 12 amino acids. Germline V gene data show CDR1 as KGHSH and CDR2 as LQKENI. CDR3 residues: CASSPSSYEQYF. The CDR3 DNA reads TGTGCCAGCTCCCCGAGCTCCTACGAGCAGTACTTC.

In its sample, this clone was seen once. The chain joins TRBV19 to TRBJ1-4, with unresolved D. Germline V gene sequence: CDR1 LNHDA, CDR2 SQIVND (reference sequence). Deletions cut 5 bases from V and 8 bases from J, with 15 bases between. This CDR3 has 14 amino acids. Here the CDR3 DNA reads TGTGCCAGTAGTCGGGTGACTTCTCCGGAAAAACTGTTTTTT. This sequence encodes CASSRVTSPEKLFF.

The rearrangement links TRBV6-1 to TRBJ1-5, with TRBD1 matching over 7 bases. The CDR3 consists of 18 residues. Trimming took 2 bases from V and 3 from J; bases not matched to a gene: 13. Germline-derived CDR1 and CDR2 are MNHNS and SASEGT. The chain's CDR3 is CASSELAGGYPSNQPQHF. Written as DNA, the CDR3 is TGTGCCAGCAGTGAATTGGCAGGGGGATATCCTTCCAATCAGCCCCAGCATTTT.

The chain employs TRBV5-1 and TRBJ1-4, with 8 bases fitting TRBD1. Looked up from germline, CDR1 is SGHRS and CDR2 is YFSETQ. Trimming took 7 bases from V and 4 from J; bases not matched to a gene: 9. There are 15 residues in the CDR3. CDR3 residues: CASRVQGQDNEKLFF. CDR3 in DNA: TGCGCCAGCCGGGTACAGGGACAGGATAATGAAAAACTGTTTTTT.

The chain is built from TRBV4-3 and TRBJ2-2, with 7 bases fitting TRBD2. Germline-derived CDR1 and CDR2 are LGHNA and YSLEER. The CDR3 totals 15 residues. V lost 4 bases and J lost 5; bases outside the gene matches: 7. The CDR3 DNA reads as TGCGCCAGCAGCCCGGCAGAAGCGGGGACCGGGGAGCTGTTTTTT. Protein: CASSPAEAGTGELFF.

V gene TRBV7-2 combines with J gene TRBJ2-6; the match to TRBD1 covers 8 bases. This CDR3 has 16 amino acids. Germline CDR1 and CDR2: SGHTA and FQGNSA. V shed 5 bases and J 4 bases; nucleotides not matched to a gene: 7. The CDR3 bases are TGTGCCAGCAGCCCCGGACAGGGTGCGGGGGCCAACGTCCTGACTTTC. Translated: CASSPGQGAGANVLTF.

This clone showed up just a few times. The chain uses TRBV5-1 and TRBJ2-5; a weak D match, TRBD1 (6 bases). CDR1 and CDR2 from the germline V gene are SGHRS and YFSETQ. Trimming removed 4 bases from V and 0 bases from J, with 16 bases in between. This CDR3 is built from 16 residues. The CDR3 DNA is TGCGCCAGCAGCCAATCAACCGGGACACACCAAGAGACCCAGTACTTC. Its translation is CASSQSTGTHQETQYF.

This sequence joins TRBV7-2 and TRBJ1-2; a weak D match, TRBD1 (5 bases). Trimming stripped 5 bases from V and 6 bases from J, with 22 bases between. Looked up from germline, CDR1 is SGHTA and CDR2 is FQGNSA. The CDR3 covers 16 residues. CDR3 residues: CASSTRHNGGLNGYTF. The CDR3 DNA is TGTGCCAGCAGCACCCGACACAACGGGGGACTCAATGGCTACACCTTC.

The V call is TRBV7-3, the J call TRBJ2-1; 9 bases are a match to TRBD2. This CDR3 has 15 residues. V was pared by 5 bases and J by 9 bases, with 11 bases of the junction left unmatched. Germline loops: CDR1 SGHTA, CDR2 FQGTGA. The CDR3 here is CASSPTGGGASEQFF. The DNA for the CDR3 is TGTGCCAGCAGCCCCACGGGCGGGGGGGCGAGTGAGCAGTTCTTC.